The 26 T cell receptor beta chains listed next were all sequenced from one sample in a study of T cell changes during pregnancy in multiple sclerosis. Sequencing used immunoSEQ multiplex PCR; TCRdb keeps in-frame clones, though not all of them. The data show 55,000 to 80,000 clones, approximately 93% seen once. Sequencing used CD8+ T cells from peripheral blood mononuclear cells, obtained in the second trimester of pregnancy. The receptors originated from a female donor with multiple sclerosis, enrolled in a pregnancy study.

This clone appeared once. The gene calls are TRBV7-5 and TRBJ2-7; TRBD2, the table's D call, was not compared with the DNA. TRBV7-5 is shown as a pseudogene. The CDR3 totals 16 residues. CDR3 in amino acids: CVRSLSVLSGSYEQYF. The CDR3 DNA sequence: TGTGTCAGAAGCTTATCAGTCCTTAGCGGATCCTACGAGCAGTACTTC.

V gene TRBV13 combines with J gene TRBJ2-3, with a tentative D call TRBD2 (6 bases). The CDR3 length is 15 residues. V dropped 2 bases and J dropped 0 bases, with 9 bases sitting between them. CDR1 is PRHDT and CDR2 is FYEKMQ in the germline V gene (reference sequence). CDR3 nucleotide sequence: TGTGCCAGCAGCTTACCCAGCGGGAGCACAGATACGCAGTATTTT. It is translated as CASSLPSGSTDTQYF.

V is TRBV9 and J is TRBJ2-3, with TRBD2 matching over 15 bases. Germline V CDR1 and CDR2: SGDLS, YYNGEE. This CDR3 is built from 17 residues. Germline trimming cut 3 bases from V and 2 bases from J; bases unmatched to any gene: 4. CDR3 DNA: TGTGCCAGCAGCGCGGGACTAGCGGGAGGCGCCACAGATACGCAGTATTTT. Protein: CASSAGLAGGATDTQYF.

The chain is built from TRBV19 and TRBJ1-3, with D hard to call. CDR3 length: 15 amino acids. Trimming took off 7 bases at V and 0 bases at J, with 13 bases between the two ends. Per germline, CDR1 LNHDA and CDR2 SQIVND (reference sequence). CDR3 protein: CASTRDGNSGNTIYF. The CDR3 DNA follows: TGTGCCAGTACCCGCGACGGGAACTCTGGAAACACCATATATTTT.

The CDR3 bases are TGTGCCAGCAGCCCCTCCGGGGGATACGAGCAGTACTTC. It is translated as CASSPSGGYEQYF. The chain links TRBV7-2 to TRBJ2-7; maybe TRBD2 (6 bases). The CDR3 consists of 13 residues. CDR1 and CDR2 (germline): SGHTA, FQGNSA. V lost 5 bases and J lost 4, with 12 bases in between.

This clone was detected once. The genes are TRBV28 and TRBJ2-3; D is uncertain. The CDR3 consists of 13 residues. Germline V gene sequence: CDR1 MDHEN, CDR2 SYDVKM. V lost 5 bases and J 5 bases, leaving 11 bases between the germline ends. The CDR3 sequence: CASSPLSGDTQYF. The DNA for the CDR3 is TGTGCCAGCAGTCCACTCTCGGGAGATACGCAGTATTTT.

Only one count was recorded for this clone. The genes are TRBV2 and TRBJ2-5; D may be TRBD2 (6 bases). The CDR3 contains 16 residues. From germline, CDR1 is SNHLY and CDR2 FYNNEI. Trimming cost V 4 bases and J 1 base, with 16 bases left between them. CDR3: CASSVFWAGSQETQYF. The CDR3, as DNA: TGTGCCAGCAGTGTATTTTGGGCGGGAAGCCAAGAGACCCAGTACTTC.

The J gene is TRBJ2-3, the V gene TRBV6-1; 10 bases fit TRBD2. J gave up 8 bases and V 6 bases, and 11 bases lay outside the gene matches. This CDR3 spans 15 amino acids. CDR1 is MNHNS, CDR2 SASEGT, per germline. CDR3 sequence (DNA): TGTGCCAGCAGGAGGACTAGCGGAGGGGCGGGTACGCAGTATTTT. Its translation: CASRRTSGGAGTQYF.

The V call is TRBV6-5, the J call TRBJ1-3, with TRBD1 matching over 7 bases. This CDR3 comprises 13 residues. In germline, CDR1 is MNHEY, CDR2 SVGAGI. The V and J ends lost 9 bases and 0 bases, in that order; junction bases with no gene match: 2. The DNA for the CDR3 is TGTGCCAGTGGGACAGTCTCTGGAAACACCATATATTTT. Its translation: CASGTVSGNTIYF.

V and J are TRBV19 and TRBJ1-2, with 12 bases that match TRBD1. CDR1 LNHDA and CDR2 SQIVND come from the germline V gene (reference sequence). Germline trimming cut 3 bases from V and 8 bases from J; bases unmatched to any gene: 4. CDR3 length equals 14 residues. In DNA form, the CDR3 reads TGTGCCAGTAGTATCGGGACAGGGGGCGCCGGCTACACCTTC. Amino acid sequence: CASSIGTGGAGYTF.

This clone was counted once. The chain employs TRBV18 and TRBJ2-7, with no clear D. The germline V gene encodes CDR1 KGHSH and CDR2 LQKENI. The V gene lost 3 bases and the J gene lost 1 base, with 10 bases spanning the gap. The CDR3 loop spans 14 amino acids. CDR3 in DNA: TGTGCCAGCTCACCCGTGCCGGAGTCCTACGAGCAGTACTTC. Protein sequence: CASSPVPESYEQYF.

The chain carries TRBV28 and TRBJ2-7; 7 bases are shared with TRBD2. The CDR3 runs to 16 residues. Trimming removed 7 bases from V and 2 bases from J; junction bases left unmatched: 14. Germline V lookup: CDR1 MDHEN, CDR2 SYDVKM. The CDR3 nucleotides are TGTGCCAGCACGGGGGTTGGGCTAGCGGATACCTACGAGCAGTACTTC. Its translation is CASTGVGLADTYEQYF.

The J gene is TRBJ1-2, the V gene TRBV4-1; D is perhaps TRBD1 (5 bases). CDR3 size: 13 residues. V was trimmed by 5 bases and J by 2 bases, leaving 9 bases between them. Looked up from germline, CDR1 is MGHRA and CDR2 is YSYEKL. DNA of the CDR3: TGCGCCAGCAGCGGACAACAAAACTATGGCTACACCTTC. This sequence encodes CASSGQQNYGYTF.

The chain combines TRBV6-4 with TRBJ2-1; D unclear. The CDR3 totals 13 residues. CDR1 is MRHNA and CDR2 is SNTAGT in the germline V gene. V dropped 0 bases and J dropped 7 bases, with 7 bases sitting between them. The CDR3 DNA sequence: TGTGCCAGCAGTGACTCCGTACAGAATGAGCAGTTCTTC. Protein sequence: CASSDSVQNEQFF.

CDR3 nucleotides: TGTGCCAGCCAGGGGGGAAGCTATGGCTACACCTTC. It translates to CASQGGSYGYTF. The rearrangement joins TRBV7-9 to TRBJ1-2, with 7 bases lining up with TRBD1. J lost 4 bases, V lost 8 bases, and 4 bases had no gene match. This CDR3 is built from 12 residues. Germline V gene lookup returns CDR1 SEHNR and CDR2 FQNEAQ (reference sequence).

V and J are TRBV2 and TRBJ2-1; 8 bases align to TRBD2. The CDR3 spans 16 residues. Losses at the gene ends were 0 bases for V and 2 bases for J; bases not matched to a gene: 3. CDR1 and CDR2 (germline): SNHLY, FYNNEI. This CDR3 reads CASSEALAGPYNEQFF. The CDR3, as DNA: TGTGCCAGCAGTGAAGCTCTAGCGGGCCCCTACAATGAGCAGTTCTTC.

The V and J genes are TRBV5-1 and TRBJ2-5; 8 bases match TRBD2. The CDR3 is 15 residues long. The germline gives CDR1 SGHRS, CDR2 YFSETQ. The trim removed 2 bases at V and 5 bases at J, leaving 8 bases unmatched. The DNA for the CDR3 is TGCGCCAGCAGCTTTCAGGGCGGGAGGACGGAGACCCAGTACTTC. It is translated as CASSFQGGRTETQYF.

The chain uses TRBV30 and TRBJ2-7; D is unclear. The CDR3 spans 11 residues. V was clipped by 5 bases and J by 3 bases, with 8 bases between them. CDR1 GTSNPN and CDR2 SVGIG come from the germline V gene (reference sequence). CDR3 sequence (DNA): TGTGCCTGGGGGCTCCACTACGAGCAGTACTTC. It translates to CAWGLHYEQYF.

V usage is TRBV13 and J usage is TRBJ1-4; possible D gene TRBD1, 5 bases. The CDR3 has 14 amino acids. From germline, CDR1 is PRHDT and CDR2 FYEKMQ (reference sequence). With 2 bases removed from V and 4 bases from J, the gap between germline ends came to 8 bases. CDR3 bases: TGTGCCAGCAGCTTACCGGGGGATAATGAAAAACTGTTTTTT. It translates to CASSLPGDNEKLFF.

The chain is built from TRBV13 and TRBJ2-7; 7 positions match TRBD2. Per the germline V gene, CDR1 is PRHDT and CDR2 is FYEKMQ (reference sequence). Germline trimming cut 5 bases from V and 0 bases from J; bases unmatched to any gene: 7. The CDR3 runs 15 residues. The CDR3 coding sequence is TGTGCCAGCAGCCCAGCGGGACGGGGCTCCTACGAGCAGTACTTC. Translation gives CASSPAGRGSYEQYF.

This rearrangement joins TRBV4-2 to TRBJ2-1; TRBD2 matches 10 bases. Germline assignment: CDR1 LGHNA and CDR2 YNFKEQ. The CDR3 contains 15 residues. After removal of 0 bases from V and 4 bases from J, the junction contained 0 bases not matched to a gene. In DNA form, the CDR3 reads TGTGCCAGCAGCCAAGAAGCGGGAGGGTACAATGAGCAGTTCTTC. Translated, it gives CASSQEAGGYNEQFF.

This chain uses TRBV27 with TRBJ2-7; TRBD2 is a possible D gene (5 bases). V gave up 8 bases and J gave up 2 bases, with 13 bases separating them. The CDR3 contains 13 residues. The germline V gene encodes CDR1 MNHEY and CDR2 SMNVEV (reference sequence). CDR3 region: CASGPEGPYEQYF. For the CDR3, the DNA is TGTGCCAGCGGGCCAGAGGGCCCCTACGAGCAGTACTTC.

The rearrangement links TRBV28 to TRBJ1-4; D possibly corresponds to TRBD1 (5 bases). The CDR3 covers 16 residues. Germline CDR1 is MDHEN and CDR2 is SYDVKM. Trimming pared 4 bases from V and 6 bases from J, leaving 18 bases between. The DNA for the CDR3 is TGTGCCAGCAGTTCCTTCATCCTAGGGGAAGATGAAAAACTGTTTTTT. This gives the protein CASSSFILGEDEKLFF.

The rearrangement joins TRBV2 to TRBJ2-1; 11 bases agree with TRBD2. The V gene's germline CDR1 is SNHLY and CDR2 FYNNEI. With V trimmed by 8 bases and J by 8 bases, 5 bases remained unmatched. CDR3 length: 13 amino acids. CDR3 sequence reads: CASSTSGSDEQFF. CDR3 bases: TGTGCCAGCTCCACTAGCGGGAGCGATGAGCAGTTCTTC.

This clone was seen only once. The chain uses TRBV15 and TRBJ2-5, with D possibly matching TRBD2 (6 bases). V was cut by 4 bases and J by 2 bases, with 11 bases left in between. From germline, CDR1 is LNHNV and CDR2 YYDKDF (reference sequence). There are 14 residues in the CDR3. CDR3 amino acids: CATSNRGLQETQYF. The DNA of the CDR3 is TGTGCCACCAGCAACCGGGGACTTCAAGAGACCCAGTACTTC.

This sequence joins TRBV5-5 and TRBJ1-1; D remains unclear. The length of the CDR3 is 17 residues. Per the germline V gene, CDR1 is SGHKS and CDR2 is YYEKEE (reference sequence). Deletions cut 1 base from V and 5 bases from J, with 21 bases between. CDR3 amino acids: CASSLLPLREGRTEAFF. CDR3 in DNA: TGTGCCAGCAGCTTGCTTCCGCTTAGGGAGGGTAGGACTGAAGCTTTCTTT.